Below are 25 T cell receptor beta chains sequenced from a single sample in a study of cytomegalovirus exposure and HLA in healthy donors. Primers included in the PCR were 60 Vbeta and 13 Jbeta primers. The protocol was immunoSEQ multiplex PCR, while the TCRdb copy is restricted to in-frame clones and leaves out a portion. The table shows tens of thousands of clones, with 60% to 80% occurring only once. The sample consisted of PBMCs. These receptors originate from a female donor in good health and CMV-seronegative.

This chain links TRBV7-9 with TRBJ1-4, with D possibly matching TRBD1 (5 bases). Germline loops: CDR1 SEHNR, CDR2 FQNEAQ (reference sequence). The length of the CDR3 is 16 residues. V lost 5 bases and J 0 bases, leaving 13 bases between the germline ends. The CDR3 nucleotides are TGTGCCAGCAGCGCAGGGTACAGAGCAACTAATGAAAAACTGTTTTTT. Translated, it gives CASSAGYRATNEKLFF.

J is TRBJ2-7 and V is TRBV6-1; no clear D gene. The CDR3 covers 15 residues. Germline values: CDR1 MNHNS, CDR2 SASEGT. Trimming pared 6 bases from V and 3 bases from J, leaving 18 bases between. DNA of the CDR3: TGTGCCAGCAGCTCCTCCCTGACATACCTCTACGAGCAGTACTTC. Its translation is CASSSSLTYLYEQYF.

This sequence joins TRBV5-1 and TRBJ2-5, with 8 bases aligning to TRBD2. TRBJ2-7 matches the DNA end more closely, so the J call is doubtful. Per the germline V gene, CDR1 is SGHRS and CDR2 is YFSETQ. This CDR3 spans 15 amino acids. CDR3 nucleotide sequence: TGCGCCAGCAGCTTTGCGGGACTAGGTCCCTACGAGCAGTACTTC. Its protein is CASSFAGLGPYEQYF.

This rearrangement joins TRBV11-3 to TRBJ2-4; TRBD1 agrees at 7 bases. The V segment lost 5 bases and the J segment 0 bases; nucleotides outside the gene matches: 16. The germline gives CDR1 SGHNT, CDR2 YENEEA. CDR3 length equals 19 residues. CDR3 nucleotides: TGTGCCAGCAGCCAACTCGAACCCGGGACAGCTCTAGCCAAAAACATTCAGTACTTC. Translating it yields CASSQLEPGTALAKNIQYF.

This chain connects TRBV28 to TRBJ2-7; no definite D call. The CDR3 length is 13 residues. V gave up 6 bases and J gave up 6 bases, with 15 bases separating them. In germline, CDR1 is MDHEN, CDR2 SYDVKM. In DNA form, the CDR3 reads TGTGCCAGCAGCACCCCTTCGGGTGGCGAGCAGTACTTC. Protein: CASSTPSGGEQYF. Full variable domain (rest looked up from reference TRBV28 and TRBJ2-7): DVKVTQSSRYLVKRTGEKVFLECVQDMDHENMFWYRQDPGLGLRLIYFSYDVKMKEKGDIPEGYSVSREKKERFSLILESASTNQTSMYLCASSTPSGGEQYFGPGTRLTVT.

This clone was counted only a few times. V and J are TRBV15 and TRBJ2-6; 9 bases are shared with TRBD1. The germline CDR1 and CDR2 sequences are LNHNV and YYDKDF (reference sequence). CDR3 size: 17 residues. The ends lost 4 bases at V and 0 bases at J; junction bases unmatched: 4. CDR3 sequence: CATSTGTGNSGANVLTF. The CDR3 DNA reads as TGTGCCACCAGCACCGGGACAGGGAACTCTGGGGCCAACGTCCTGACTTTC.

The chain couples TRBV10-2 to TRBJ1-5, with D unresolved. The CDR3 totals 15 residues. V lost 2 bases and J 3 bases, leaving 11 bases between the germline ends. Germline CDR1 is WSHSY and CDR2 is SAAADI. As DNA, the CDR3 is TGCGCCAGCAGTGAGCGCGGTAGGTCCAATCAGCCCCAGCATTTT. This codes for CASSERGRSNQPQHF.

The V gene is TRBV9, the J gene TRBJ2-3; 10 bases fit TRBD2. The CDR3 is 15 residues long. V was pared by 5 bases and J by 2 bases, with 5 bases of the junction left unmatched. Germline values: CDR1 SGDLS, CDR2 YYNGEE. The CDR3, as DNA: TGTGCCAGCAGTCTAGCGGGGGAGAACACAGATACGCAGTATTTT. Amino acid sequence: CASSLAGENTDTQYF.

CDR3 nucleotide sequence: TGTGCCAGCAGTTTGGGGACTAGCGGGCGTTACGAGCAGTACTTC. Protein product: CASSLGTSGRYEQYF. The V gene is TRBV27, the J gene TRBJ2-5, with TRBD2 matching over 12 bases. TRBJ2-7 matches the DNA end more closely, so the J call is doubtful. Per the germline V gene, CDR1 is MNHEY and CDR2 is SMNVEV (reference sequence). The CDR3 spans 15 residues.

CDR3 residues: CASTTGAGQETQYF. CDR3 in DNA: TGTGCCAGCACAACGGGTGCAGGGCAAGAGACCCAGTACTTC. The chain links TRBV18 to TRBJ2-5; D might be TRBD1 (5 bases). Trimming pared 8 bases from V and 2 bases from J, leaving 15 bases between. This CDR3 is built from 14 residues. CDR1 is KGHSH and CDR2 is LQKENI in the germline V gene.

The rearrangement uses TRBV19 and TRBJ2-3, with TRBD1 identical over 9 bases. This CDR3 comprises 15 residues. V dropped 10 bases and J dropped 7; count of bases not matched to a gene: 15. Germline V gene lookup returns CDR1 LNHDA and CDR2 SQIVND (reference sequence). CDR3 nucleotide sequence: TGTGCCATCTCCCGTGAGGCTGACAGGGGGTATACGCAGTATTTT. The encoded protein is CAISREADRGYTQYF.

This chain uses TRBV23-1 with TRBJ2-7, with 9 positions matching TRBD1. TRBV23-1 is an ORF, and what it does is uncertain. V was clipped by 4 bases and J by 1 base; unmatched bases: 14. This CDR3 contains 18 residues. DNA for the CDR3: TGCGCCAGCAGTCCACTGAAGAGGACAGGGGCCACATCCTACGAGCAGTACTTC. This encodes CASSPLKRTGATSYEQYF.

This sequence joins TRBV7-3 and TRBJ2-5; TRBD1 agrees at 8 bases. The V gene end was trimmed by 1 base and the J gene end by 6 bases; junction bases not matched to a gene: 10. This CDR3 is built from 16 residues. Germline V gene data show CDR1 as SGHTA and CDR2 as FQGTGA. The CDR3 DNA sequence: TGTGCCAGCAGCTTAAGTTCCAGGGGGCCTGAGAAGACCCAGTACTTC. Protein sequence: CASSLSSRGPEKTQYF.

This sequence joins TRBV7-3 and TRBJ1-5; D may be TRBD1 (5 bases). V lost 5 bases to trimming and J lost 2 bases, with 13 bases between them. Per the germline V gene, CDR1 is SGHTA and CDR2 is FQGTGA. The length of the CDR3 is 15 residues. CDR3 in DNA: TGTGCCAGCAGCCAAGGGGTTTCGGGCAATCAGCCCCAGCATTTT. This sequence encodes CASSQGVSGNQPQHF.

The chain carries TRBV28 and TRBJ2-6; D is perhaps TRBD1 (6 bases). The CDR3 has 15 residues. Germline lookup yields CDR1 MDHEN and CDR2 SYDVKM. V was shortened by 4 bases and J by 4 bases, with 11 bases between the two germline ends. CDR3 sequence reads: CASSSTGIGANVLTF. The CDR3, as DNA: TGTGCCAGCAGTTCAACAGGGATAGGGGCCAACGTCCTGACTTTC.

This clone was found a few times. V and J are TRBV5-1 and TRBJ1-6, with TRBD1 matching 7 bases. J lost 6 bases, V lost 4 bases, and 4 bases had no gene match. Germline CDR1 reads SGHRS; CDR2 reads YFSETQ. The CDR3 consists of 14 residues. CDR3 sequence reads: CASSQGQTNSPLHF. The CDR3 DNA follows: TGCGCCAGCAGCCAGGGACAGACTAATTCACCCCTCCACTTT.

CDR3 nucleotide sequence: TGTGCCAGCAGCGTAGGTGGGACAGGGGTCTACGAGCAGTACTTC. Protein sequence: CASSVGGTGVYEQYF. The chain combines TRBV9 with TRBJ2-7; 10 bases align to TRBD1. The CDR3 runs to 15 residues. CDR1 and CDR2 (germline): SGDLS, YYNGEE. The J segment lost 3 bases and the V segment lost 0 bases, leaving 3 bases of the junction unmatched.

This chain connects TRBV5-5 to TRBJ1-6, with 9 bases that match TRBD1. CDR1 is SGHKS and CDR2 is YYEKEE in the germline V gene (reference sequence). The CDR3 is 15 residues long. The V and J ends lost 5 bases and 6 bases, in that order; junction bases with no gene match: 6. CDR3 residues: CASRAGTGINSPLHF. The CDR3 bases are TGTGCCAGCAGGGCCGGGACAGGGATTAATTCACCCCTCCACTTT.

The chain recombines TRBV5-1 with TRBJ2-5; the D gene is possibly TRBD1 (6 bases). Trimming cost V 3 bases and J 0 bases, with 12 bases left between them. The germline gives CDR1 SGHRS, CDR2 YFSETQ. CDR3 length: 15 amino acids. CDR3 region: CASSSDGGNQETQYF. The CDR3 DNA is TGCGCCAGCAGCTCGGATGGGGGCAACCAAGAGACCCAGTACTTC.

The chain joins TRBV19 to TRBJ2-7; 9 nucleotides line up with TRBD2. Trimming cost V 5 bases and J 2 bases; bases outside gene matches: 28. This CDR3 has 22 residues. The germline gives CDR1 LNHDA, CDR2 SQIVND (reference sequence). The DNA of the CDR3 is TGTGCCAGTAGTGCCCGACAGAAACCAAATAGAGTAACTAGCGGGCCAACCTACGAGCAGTACTTC. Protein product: CASSARQKPNRVTSGPTYEQYF. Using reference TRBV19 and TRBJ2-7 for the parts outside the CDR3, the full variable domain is DGGITQSPKYLFRKEGQNVTLSCEQNLNHDAMYWYRQDPGQGLRLIYYSQIVNDFQKGDIAEGYSVSREKKESFPLTVTSAQKNPTAFYLCASSARQKPNRVTSGPTYEQYFGPGTRLTVT.

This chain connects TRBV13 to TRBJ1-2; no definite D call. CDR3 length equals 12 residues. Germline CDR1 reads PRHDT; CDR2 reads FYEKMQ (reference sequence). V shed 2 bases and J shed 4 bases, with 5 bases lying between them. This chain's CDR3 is CASSLTVYGYTF. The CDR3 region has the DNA TGTGCCAGCAGCTTAACTGTCTATGGCTACACCTTC.

The DNA of the CDR3 is TGTGCCAGCAGCTTAGGACAGTACCAAGAGACCCAGTACTTC. Translating gives CASSLGQYQETQYF. The chain is built from TRBV7-2 and TRBJ2-5, with D tentatively TRBD1 (5 bases). V was trimmed by 1 base and J by 0 bases, leaving 6 bases between them. The CDR3 runs 14 residues. Looked up from germline, CDR1 is SGHTA and CDR2 is FQGNSA.

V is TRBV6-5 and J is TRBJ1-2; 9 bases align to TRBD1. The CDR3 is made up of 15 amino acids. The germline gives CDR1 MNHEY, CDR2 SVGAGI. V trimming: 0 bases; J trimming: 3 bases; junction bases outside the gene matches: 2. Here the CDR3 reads CASSYSTGGHYGYTF. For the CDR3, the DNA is TGTGCCAGCAGTTACTCGACAGGGGGTCACTATGGCTACACCTTC.

The CDR3 region is CAWSTTRDEKLFF. The CDR3, as DNA: TGTGCCTGGAGTACGACCAGGGATGAAAAACTGTTTTTT. V gene TRBV30 combines with J gene TRBJ1-4; possible D gene TRBD1, 5 bases. Germline CDR1 reads GTSNPN; CDR2 reads SVGIG (reference sequence). The CDR3 runs to 13 residues. The ends were cut back, 2 bases at V and 6 bases at J, with 10 bases in the middle.

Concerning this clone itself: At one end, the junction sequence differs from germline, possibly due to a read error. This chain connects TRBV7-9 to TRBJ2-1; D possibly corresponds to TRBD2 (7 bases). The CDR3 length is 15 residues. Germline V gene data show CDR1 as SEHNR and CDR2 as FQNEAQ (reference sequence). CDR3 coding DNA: TGTTCCAGCAGCCCGAGGGGGGGGGTCTACAATGAGCAGTTCTTC. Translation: CSSSPRGGVYNEQFF.